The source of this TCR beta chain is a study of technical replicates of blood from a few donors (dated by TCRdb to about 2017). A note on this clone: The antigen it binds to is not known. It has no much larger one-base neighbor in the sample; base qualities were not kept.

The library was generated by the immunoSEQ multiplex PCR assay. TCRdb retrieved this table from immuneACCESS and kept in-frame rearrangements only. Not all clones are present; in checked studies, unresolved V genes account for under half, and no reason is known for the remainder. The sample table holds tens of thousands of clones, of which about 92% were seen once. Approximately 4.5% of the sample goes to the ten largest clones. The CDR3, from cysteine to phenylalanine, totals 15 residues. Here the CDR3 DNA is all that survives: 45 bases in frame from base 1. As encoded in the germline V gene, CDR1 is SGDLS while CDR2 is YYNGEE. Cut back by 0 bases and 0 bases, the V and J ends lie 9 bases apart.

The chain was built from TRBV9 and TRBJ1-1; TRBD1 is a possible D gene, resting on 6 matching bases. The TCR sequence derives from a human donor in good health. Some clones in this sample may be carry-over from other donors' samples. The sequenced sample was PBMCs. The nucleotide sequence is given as TGTGCCAGCAGCGTAGCAGGGGACATGAACACTGAAGCTTTCTTT. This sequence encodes CASSVAGDMNTEAFF.